Listed below are T cell receptor beta chains from one sample, sequenced in a study of a mutant IDH1 vaccine in newly diagnosed glioma. The data were produced by immunoSEQ multiplex PCR, yet TCRdb's version contains in-frame clones alone and is incomplete. The sample consists of roughly 60,000 clones, more than 80% of them appearing once. Antigens for these TCRs are unknown. The material sequenced was PBMCs, taken from a glioma patient whose treatment included an IDH1 peptide vaccine. The receptors here all came from a man in his forties with glioma. Each CDR3 is given with its conserved first and last residue. A D gene is named only where the DNA matches it firmly. The size field is filled for only some rows; it gives once, few, many or a size class.

v_gene	abundance	d_gene	j_gene	CDR3nt	CDR3aa
TRBV5-4	few	-	TRBJ1-2	TGTGCCAGCAGACTAGGGCAGACGTATGGCTACACCTTC	CASRLGQTYGYTF
TRBV7-3	-	-	TRBJ1-1	TGTGCCAGCAGCTTAGAACCGGGCATGGACACTGAAGCTTTCTTT	CASSLEPGMDTEAFF
TRBV9	-	-	TRBJ2-3	TGTGCCAGCAGCGCCGGGCGGGCACAGAGTAGCACAGATACGCAGTATTTT	CASSAGRAQSSTDTQYF
TRBV27	few	-	TRBJ2-7	TGTGCCACCACCCTATCTGCCGGGGTTGGAATCTACGAGCAGTACTTC	CATTLSAGVGIYEQYF
TRBV9	once	TRBD2	TRBJ2-1	TGTGCCAGCAGCGCCCAGGGACTAGCGGGAGCGCACTCCTACAATGAGCAGTTCTTC	CASSAQGLAGAHSYNEQFF
TRBV14	-	-	TRBJ2-2	TGTGCCAGCAGCCAAGTCCCCCGGCGGACCGGGGAGCTGTTTTTT	CASSQVPRRTGELFF
TRBV4-2	-	-	TRBJ2-7	TGTGCCAGCAGCCCCCCAGAGGGTTCGATATACGAGCAGTACTTC	CASSPPEGSIYEQYF
TRBV10-1	-	-	TRBJ2-1	TGCGCCAGCAGTGACCCCCGACGGGGTGAGCAGTTCTTC	CASSDPRRGEQFF
TRBV30	-	TRBD1	TRBJ1-2	TGTGCCTGGCCGGGACAGGGAGTCCGCTACACCTTC	CAWPGQGVRYTF
TRBV5-4	-	-	TRBJ1-2	TGTGCCAGCAGCTTGCGCCCGGGTAATGGCTACACCTTC	CASSLRPGNGYTF
TRBV7-9	-	TRBD1	TRBJ2-6	TGTGCCAGCAGCGCCGACAGGGGGCGCGGGGCCAACGTCCTGACTTTC	CASSADRGRGANVLTF
TRBV5-8	-	-	TRBJ2-1	TGTGCCAGCAGCTCGTTATACAATGAGCAGTTCTTC	CASSSLYNEQFF
TRBV19	-	-	TRBJ1-5	TGTGCCAGTAGTCCGAACAGGGCAGATCAGCCCCAGCATTTT	CASSPNRADQPQHF
TRBV6-5	-	TRBD1	TRBJ1-1	TGTGCCAGCAGCCCCGGACAGGCTGAAGCTTTCTTT	CASSPGQAEAFF
TRBV28	-	TRBD1	TRBJ1-1	TGTGCCAGCATCTTAAACAGGGGATTCACTGAAGCTTTCTTT	CASILNRGFTEAFF
TRBV7-2	-	TRBD2	TRBJ2-3	TGTGCCAGCAGCTTAGACGGGGGGGAGGCAGATACGCAGTATTTT	CASSLDGGEADTQYF
TRBV9	-	-	TRBJ1-2	-	CASSVGTGIYGYTF
TRBV10-3	-	TRBD1	TRBJ1-1	TGTGCCATCAGGGGACAGGGGGTAAGGAACACTGAAGCTTTCTTT	CAIRGQGVRNTEAFF
TRBV7-2	-	-	TRBJ2-7	TGTGCCAGCAGCTTAGGCCGGCAGAACTACTACGAGCAGTACTTC	CASSLGRQNYYEQYF
TRBV7-9	medium-sized	TRBD1	TRBJ2-7	TGTGCCAGCAGTCCACCCGACAGGGGCGGCTACGAGCAGTACTTC	CASSPPDRGGYEQYF
TRBV29-1	-	-	TRBJ1-3	TGCAGCGTTGAAGTCAGAAACACCATATATTTT	CSVEVRNTIYF
TRBV2	few	-	TRBJ2-3	TGTGCCAGCAGTGAATGGCTAGGGGCAGATACGCAGTATTTT	CASSEWLGADTQYF
TRBV2	-	-	TRBJ2-3	TGTGCCAGCAGTGAGGAGAGCCTCACAGATACGCAGTATTTT	CASSEESLTDTQYF
TRBV10-1	few	TRBD2	TRBJ2-5	TGCGCCAGCAGTGGGGGACTAGCGGGGGCGACCCAGTACTTC	CASSGGLAGATQYF
TRBV19	-	TRBD1	TRBJ2-7	TGTGCCAGTAGACGGACAGGGGTAAACTACGAGCAGTACTTC	CASRRTGVNYEQYF
TRBV11-3	-	TRBD2	TRBJ2-3	TGTGCCAGCAGCTCCATAGACCGACTAGCGGGGGGACGCACAGATACGCAGTATTTT	CASSSIDRLAGGRTDTQYF
TRBV30	-	-	TRBJ1-4	TGTGCCTGGAGCCTGGGGGGCGGTGAAAAACTGTTTTTT	CAWSLGGGEKLFF
TRBV19	-	-	TRBJ2-1	TGTGCCAGTACGGTCGATCGGAGCTCCTACAATGAGCAGTTCTTC	CASTVDRSSYNEQFF
TRBV27	-	TRBD1	TRBJ1-1	TGTGCCAGTAGTACCTCCGGGACAGGGCAAACTGAAGCTTTCTTT	CASSTSGTGQTEAFF
TRBV6-5	-	-	TRBJ1-1	TGTGCCAGCAGTTACTCGGGCACGTTGAACACTGAAGCTTTCTTT	CASSYSGTLNTEAFF
TRBV5-6	-	-	TRBJ2-7	TGTGCCAGCAGCTCTGAGGGAAGCTACTCGTACTTC	CASSSEGSYSYF
TRBV5-1	-	-	TRBJ2-5	TGCGCCAGCAGCTTTTTGGAAGGCGAGTACCAAGAGACCCAGTACTTC	CASSFLEGEYQETQYF
TRBV10-3	-	-	TRBJ1-6	TGTGCCATCAGAGGGGCTGGTAATTCACCCCTCCACTTT	CAIRGAGNSPLHF
TRBV6-6	-	-	TRBJ1-3	TGTGCCAGCAGCTCTTGGACAGCTGGAAACACCATATATTTT	CASSSWTAGNTIYF
TRBV11-2	-	TRBD1	TRBJ1-5	TGTGCCAGCAGCTTAGGGCGACAGGGAAATCAGCCCCAGCATTTT	CASSLGRQGNQPQHF
TRBV10-3	-	TRBD2	TRBJ2-7	TGTGCCATCAGATCCGGACTAGCGTTCGAGCAGTACTTC	CAIRSGLAFEQYF
TRBV19	-	-	TRBJ2-7	TGTGCCAGTAAACCGGGACCCAGCTCCTACGAGCAGTACTTC	CASKPGPSSYEQYF
TRBV7-2	-	-	TRBJ2-5	TGTGCCAGCAGCCAGCCGCAAGAGACCCAGTACTTC	CASSQPQETQYF
TRBV18	-	-	TRBJ2-1	TGTGCCAGCTCACCACCGAGGCTGGCCCTCCGGGAGCAGTTCTTC	CASSPPRLALREQFF
TRBV2	few	TRBD1	TRBJ1-2	TGTGCCAGCAGTGAAAGTGCTCGACAGGGTCATGGCTACACCTTC	CASSESARQGHGYTF
TRBV7-8	-	-	TRBJ2-1	TGTGCCAGCAGCTTAGTGAGGGGTATCGGTGAGCAGTTCTTC	CASSLVRGIGEQFF
TRBV19	-	TRBD1	TRBJ2-5	TGTGCCAGTAGTGGGGACAGGGTATGGGGAGGGACCCAGTACTTC	CASSGDRVWGGTQYF
TRBV6-1	-	TRBD1	TRBJ1-2	TGTGCCAGCAGTAAAGAGGGGGCGCTCGGTTATGGCTACACCTTC	CASSKEGALGYGYTF
TRBV5-6	-	-	TRBJ1-1	TGTGCCAGCAGCTCAGGGTATACTGAAGCTTTCTTT	CASSSGYTEAFF
TRBV18	-	TRBD2	TRBJ2-7	TGTGCCAGCTCACCAACGGTAGCGGGAGTAGGTTCCTACGAGCAGTACTTC	CASSPTVAGVGSYEQYF
TRBV25-1	-	TRBD2	TRBJ2-5	TGTGCCAGCAGTGAAAGGCCGGGAGGAGTGAAGACCCAGTACTTC	CASSERPGGVKTQYF
TRBV9	few	-	TRBJ1-5	TGTGCCAGCAGCGTATGGGGCAATCAGCCCCAGCATTTT	CASSVWGNQPQHF
TRBV5-1	-	TRBD1	TRBJ2-7	TGCGCCAGCTTCAGGACGCCCGGGACAGGGGGTTCGGACGAGCAGTACTTC	CASFRTPGTGGSDEQYF
TRBV2	-	TRBD1	TRBJ2-1	TGTGCCAGCTTAGGGACAGGCATCTTATTTGAGCAGTTCTTC	CASLGTGILFEQFF
TRBV5-6	-	-	TRBJ1-1	TGTGCCAGCAGCTTGGCAGGGTTAGGCACTGAAGCTTTCTTT	CASSLAGLGTEAFF
TRBV7-8	-	TRBD2	TRBJ2-1	TGTGCCAGCAGCTTTCAAGCGGGAGGGCACAATGAGCAGTTCTTC	CASSFQAGGHNEQFF
TRBV10-3	-	-	TRBJ1-1	TGTGCCATCAGTGACCCAGGGGTATTCGCTGAAGCTTTCTTT	CAISDPGVFAEAFF
TRBV11-2	-	TRBD1	TRBJ1-6	TGTGCCAGCAGTCCGGGACAGGGTTATTCACCCCTCCACTTT	CASSPGQGYSPLHF
TRBV4-2	-	TRBD1	TRBJ2-1	TGTGCCAGCAGCCAAGAAAGGACAGGGGGGTTGTTGGAGCAGTTCTTC	CASSQERTGGLLEQFF
TRBV7-8	-	TRBD2	TRBJ2-7	TGTGCCAGCAGCTTAGGAGGGACTAGCTCTGGGCAGTACTTC	CASSLGGTSSGQYF
TRBV15	-	-	TRBJ1-4	TGTGCCACCAGCAGAGGCGGCATAACTAATGAAAAACTGTTTTTT	CATSRGGITNEKLFF
TRBV30	-	TRBD2	TRBJ2-1	TGTGCCTGGAGTGTAATGGGACTAGTGAAGGGGAATGAGCAGTTCTTC	CAWSVMGLVKGNEQFF